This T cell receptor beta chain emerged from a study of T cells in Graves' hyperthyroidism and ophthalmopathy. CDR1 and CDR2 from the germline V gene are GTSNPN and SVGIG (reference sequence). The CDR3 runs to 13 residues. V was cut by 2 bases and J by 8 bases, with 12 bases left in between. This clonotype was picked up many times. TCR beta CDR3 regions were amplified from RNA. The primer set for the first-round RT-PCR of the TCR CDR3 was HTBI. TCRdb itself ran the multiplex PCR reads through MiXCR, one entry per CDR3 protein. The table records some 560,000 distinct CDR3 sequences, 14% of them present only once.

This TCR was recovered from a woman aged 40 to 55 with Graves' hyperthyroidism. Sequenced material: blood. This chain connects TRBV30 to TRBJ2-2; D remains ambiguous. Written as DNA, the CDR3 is TGTGCCTGGAGTACGGACCTTCGAGGGGAGCTGTTTTTT. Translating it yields CAWSTDLRGELFF.